This is a list of T cell receptor beta chains from one sample in a study of blood T cell repertoires in COVID-19. Some clones are missing from TCRdb's copy, which holds only in-frame ones; the method was immunoSEQ multiplex PCR. Of some 700,000 clones listed, 75% to 90% are singletons. Sequenced input: peripheral blood. The source is a young woman with acute or convalescent COVID-19. The CDR3 runs from the conserved cysteine through the conserved F or W. A D gene is named only where the DNA matches it firmly. The size of a clone is reported for some rows only, either as once, few or many, or as a class for expanded clones.

d_call: TRBD1; j_call: TRBJ2-1; clone_size: once; v_call: TRBV3-1/TRBV3-2; cdr3_aa: CASSQDMGTGQFF; cdr3_nt: TGTGCCAGCAGCCAAGATATGGGGACAGGGCAGTTCTTC
d_call: -; j_call: TRBJ2-3; clone_size: -; v_call: TRBV4-2; cdr3_aa: CASRPRAADGDTQYF; cdr3_nt: TGTGCCAGCAGACCGAGAGCGGCTGATGGAGATACGCAGTATTTT
d_call: -; j_call: TRBJ1-3; clone_size: -; v_call: TRBV5-1; cdr3_aa: CASSLAGTLTGNTIYF; cdr3_nt: TGCGCCAGCAGCTTGGCGGGGACACTAACTGGAAACACCATATATTTT
d_call: TRBD1; j_call: TRBJ2-1; clone_size: -; v_call: TRBV24-1; cdr3_aa: CATSDPGGAYYNEQFF; cdr3_nt: TGTGCCACCAGTGACCCAGGGGGCGCTTACTACAATGAGCAGTTCTTC
d_call: TRBD1; j_call: TRBJ2-1; clone_size: once; v_call: TRBV5-1; cdr3_aa: CASSSDRDVEQFF; cdr3_nt: TGCGCCAGCAGCTCCGACAGGGACGTTGAGCAGTTCTTC
d_call: TRBD1; j_call: TRBJ1-5; clone_size: -; v_call: TRBV6-6; cdr3_aa: CASSYRDRANQPQHF; cdr3_nt: TGTGCCAGCAGTTACCGGGACAGGGCTAATCAGCCCCAGCATTTT
d_call: -; j_call: TRBJ1-1; clone_size: once; v_call: TRBV7-9; cdr3_aa: CASNLGGVNTEAFF; cdr3_nt: TGTGCCAGCAACCTCGGGGGAGTGAACACTGAAGCTTTCTTT
d_call: TRBD1; j_call: TRBJ1-1; clone_size: -; v_call: TRBV3-1/TRBV3-2; cdr3_aa: CASSQGIDRGEAFF; cdr3_nt: TGTGCCAGCAGCCAAGGGATAGACAGGGGTGAAGCTTTCTTT
d_call: TRBD2; j_call: TRBJ2-1; clone_size: -; v_call: TRBV9; cdr3_aa: CASSSPAPGLAGGNEQFF; cdr3_nt: TGTGCCAGCAGCTCCCCTGCCCCGGGACTAGCGGGGGGCAATGAGCAGTTCTTC
d_call: -; j_call: TRBJ2-4; clone_size: -; v_call: TRBV19; cdr3_aa: CASSVTGGDIQYF; cdr3_nt: TGTGCCAGTAGTGTCACAGGGGGGGACATTCAGTACTTC
d_call: -; j_call: TRBJ2-5; clone_size: -; v_call: TRBV9; cdr3_aa: CASSSRRGARGQETQYF; cdr3_nt: TGTGCCAGCAGCTCCCGCCGGGGGGCGAGGGGCCAAGAGACCCAGTACTTC
d_call: -; j_call: TRBJ1-2; clone_size: -; v_call: TRBV30; cdr3_aa: CAWSPSDRPSYGYTF; cdr3_nt: TGTGCCTGGAGCCCAAGTGACAGGCCTTCATATGGCTACACCTTC
d_call: TRBD1; j_call: TRBJ2-7; clone_size: once; v_call: TRBV5-1; cdr3_aa: CASSVGTGHIYEQYF; cdr3_nt: TGCGCCAGCAGCGTCGGGACAGGGCACATCTACGAGCAGTACTTC